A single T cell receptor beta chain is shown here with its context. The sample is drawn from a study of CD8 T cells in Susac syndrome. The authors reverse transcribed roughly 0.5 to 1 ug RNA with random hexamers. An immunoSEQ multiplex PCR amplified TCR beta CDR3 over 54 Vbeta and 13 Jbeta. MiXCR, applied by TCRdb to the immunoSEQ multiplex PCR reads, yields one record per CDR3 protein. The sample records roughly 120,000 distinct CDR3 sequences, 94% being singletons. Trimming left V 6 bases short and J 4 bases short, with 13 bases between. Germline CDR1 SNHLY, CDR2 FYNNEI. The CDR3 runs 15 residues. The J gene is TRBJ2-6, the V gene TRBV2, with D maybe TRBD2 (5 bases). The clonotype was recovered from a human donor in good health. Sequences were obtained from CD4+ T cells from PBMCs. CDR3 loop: CASSFMEVGANVLTF. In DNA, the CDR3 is TGTGCCAGCAGCTTCATGGAGGTGGGGGCCAACGTCCTGACTTTC.